The next 10 T cell receptor beta chains were all read from a single sample in a study of blood T cell repertoires in COVID-19. Sequencing used immunoSEQ multiplex PCR; TCRdb keeps in-frame clones, though not all of them. This table holds roughly 180,000 clones, 60% to 85% found once. The sample comprised peripheral blood. The receptors were gathered from a woman between 50 and 59 years old with active or convalescent COVID-19.

The chain couples TRBV6-2 or TRBV6-3 to TRBJ2-6, with TRBD2 as a possible D gene (6 bases). Germline V gene data show CDR1 as MNHEY and CDR2 as SVGEGT. The CDR3 covers 18 residues. V lost 2 bases and J 1 base, leaving 15 bases between the germline ends. DNA for the CDR3: TGTGCCAGCAGTTACGAGGGACTGGGGACTTCTGGGGCCAACGTCCTGACTTTC. Translated, it gives CASSYEGLGTSGANVLTF.

The genes are TRBV5-1 and TRBJ1-6, with TRBD1 identical over 9 bases. The CDR3 is 15 residues long. CDR1 is SGHRS, CDR2 YFSETQ, per germline. The J segment lost 7 bases and the V segment lost 4 bases, leaving 6 bases of the junction unmatched. CDR3 amino acids: CASSGGTGRNSPLHF. CDR3 nucleotide sequence: TGCGCCAGCAGCGGAGGGACAGGGAGGAATTCACCCCTCCACTTT.

The chain carries TRBV9 and TRBJ2-5; TRBD2 might be the D (6 bases). Germline CDR1 is SGDLS and CDR2 is YYNGEE. Trimming left V 3 bases short and J 4 bases short, with 16 bases between. This CDR3 is built from 15 residues. The CDR3 reads CASSAGGGERETQYF. The CDR3 nucleotides read TGTGCCAGCAGCGCCGGTGGCGGGGAGAGAGAGACCCAGTACTTC. The full variable domain, with the rest looked up from reference TRBV9 and TRBJ2-5, is DSGVTQTPKHLITATGQRVTLRCSPRSGDLSVYWYQQSLDQGLQFLIQYYNGEERAKGNILERFSAQQFPDLHSELNLSSLELGDSALYFCASSAGGGERETQYFGPGTRLLVL.

This chain joins TRBV27 and TRBJ2-1; 14 positions agree with TRBD2. The germline gives CDR1 MNHEY, CDR2 SMNVEV (reference sequence). The CDR3 covers 17 residues. The V and J ends lost 4 bases and 6 bases, in that order; junction bases with no gene match: 8. CDR3 in amino acids: CASSSNLGLAGGNEQFF. For the CDR3, the DNA is TGTGCCAGCAGTTCGAATCTAGGACTAGCGGGGGGCAATGAGCAGTTCTTC.

Only a few counts were recorded for this clone. The DNA for the CDR3 is TGTGCCTGGAGTGTATTCGGGGATACTGAAGCTTTCTTT. This sequence encodes CAWSVFGDTEAFF. The J gene is TRBJ1-1, the V gene TRBV30; no definite D call. This CDR3 has 13 amino acids. CDR1 is GTSNPN and CDR2 is SVGIG in the germline V gene (reference sequence). The ends were cut back, 0 bases at V and 5 bases at J, with 10 bases in the middle.

This clone is a singleton in its sample. This same CDR3 is encoded by further DNA sequences in the sample. The V and J genes are TRBV19 and TRBJ1-1; D gene uncertain. Germline CDR1 LNHDA, CDR2 SQIVND (reference sequence). V was trimmed by 1 base and J by 1 base, leaving 7 bases between them. The CDR3 covers 14 residues. This CDR3 is CASSIGGRNTEAFF. DNA for the CDR3: TGTGCCAGTAGTATAGGAGGAAGGAACACTGAAGCTTTCTTT.

The chain links TRBV5-1 to TRBJ2-1; 7 nucleotides line up with TRBD1. The CDR3 is 15 amino acids. Germline assignment: CDR1 SGHRS and CDR2 YFSETQ. Trimming cost V 1 base and J 2 bases; bases outside gene matches: 3. Here the CDR3 reads CASSLRGGPYNEQFF. In DNA form, the CDR3 reads TGCGCCAGCAGCTTGCGAGGGGGCCCCTACAATGAGCAGTTCTTC.

The V gene is TRBV15, the J gene TRBJ2-1; 10 bases agree with TRBD2. The germline V gene has CDR1 LNHNV and CDR2 YYDKDF (reference sequence). Trimming removed 1 base from V and 1 base from J; junction bases left unmatched: 10. The CDR3 totals 19 residues. This chain's CDR3 is CATSRGWASGGDSYNEQFF. DNA of the CDR3: TGTGCCACCAGCAGAGGGTGGGCTAGCGGGGGCGATTCCTACAATGAGCAGTTCTTC.

The chain is built from TRBV6-4 and TRBJ1-6, with a tentative D call TRBD1 (6 bases). CDR3 length equals 16 residues. Germline lookup yields CDR1 MRHNA and CDR2 SNTAGT. The ends were cut back, 6 bases at V and 1 base at J, with 13 bases in the middle. This CDR3 is CASRSQGGSYNSPLHF. The CDR3 DNA reads TGTGCCAGCAGGTCACAGGGAGGGTCCTATAATTCACCCCTCCACTTT.

The V call is TRBV7-2, the J call TRBJ2-7, with a weak D call TRBD1 (5 bases). Germline V gene data show CDR1 as SGHTA and CDR2 as FQGNSA. CDR3 length: 14 amino acids. V lost 2 bases and J lost 2, with 10 bases in between. The CDR3 coding sequence is TGTGCCAGCAGCTTACAGGGTGGCCCCTACGAGCAGTACTTC. It specifies CASSLQGGPYEQYF.